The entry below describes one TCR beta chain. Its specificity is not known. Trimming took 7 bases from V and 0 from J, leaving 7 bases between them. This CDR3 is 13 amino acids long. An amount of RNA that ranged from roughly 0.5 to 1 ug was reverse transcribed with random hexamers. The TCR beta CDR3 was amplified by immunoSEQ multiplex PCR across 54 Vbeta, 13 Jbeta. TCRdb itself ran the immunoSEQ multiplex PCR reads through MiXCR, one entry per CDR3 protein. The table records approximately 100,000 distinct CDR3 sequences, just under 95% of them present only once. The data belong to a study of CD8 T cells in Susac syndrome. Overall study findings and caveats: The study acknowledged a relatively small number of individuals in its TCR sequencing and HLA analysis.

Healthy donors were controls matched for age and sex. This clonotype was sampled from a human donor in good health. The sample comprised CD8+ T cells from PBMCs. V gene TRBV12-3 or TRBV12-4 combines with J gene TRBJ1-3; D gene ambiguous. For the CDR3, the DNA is TGTGCCAGCAAGGACCTCTCTGGAAACACCATATATTTT. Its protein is CASKDLSGNTIYF.